This record covers a single TCR beta chain. This receptor's antigen is unknown. There are no base qualities to consult, and no much larger clone falls within one base. In total, 600 or so healthy bone marrow donors made up the cohort. Cohort members were all nominally healthy when sampled, although unrecorded immune exposures were likely present. The donor was CMV seronegative and belonged to the group of roughly 330 seronegative cohort members. A peripheral blood sample was collected from each donor, and TCR beta sequencing was performed on peripheral blood mononuclear cells. Genomic DNA was extracted from the blood cell samples with the Qiagen DNeasy Blood Extraction Kit. The data stem from a study of cytomegalovirus exposure and HLA in healthy donors (dated by TCRdb to the late 2010s). Turning to the overall study: An earlier analysis of around 600 of the donors reported roughly 270 Gb of sequence data and about 100 million unique TCR beta sequences from some 180 million T cells. An early release covering about 600 HLA-typed donors comprised roughly 300 gigabases of sequencing data and roughly 85 million unique TCR sequences. The aim of the study was to test whether cataloging public T cell receptors could identify signatures of past pathogen exposure. The T cell repertoires of 700 or so subjects were profiled by immunosequencing and related to cytomegalovirus serostatus. Genome-wide SNP genotypes for about 65% of the 666 donors were used in a later genetic analysis, which treated that subset as a discovery cohort. Because of strong linkage in the cohort, roughly five DR-DQ haplotypes were treated as single units for association and clustering. Every repertoire in the discovery cohort had been generated on one and the same sequencing platform. HLA typing included class I and class II loci at four-digit resolution. To study patterns of TCR occurrence, a later analysis re-analyzed previously published TCR beta repertoires from around 700 donors and added high-resolution HLA genotyping. A separate validation cohort of more than 100 different subjects was used in addition to the approximately 700-subject first cohort. Donor age, sex, ethnicity and CMV serostatus were compiled together with the repertoire data. To predict cytomegalovirus infection status, the study combined high-throughput TCR immunosequencing, statistical association of individual TCRs with disease status, and machine learning. On average, roughly 240,000 unique TCR beta nucleotide sequences were sequenced per donor among fewer than 500 genotyped donors of the cohort, with 15% to 20% of those sequences being non-productive. The later analysis used no new phenotypic data to find candidate immune exposures, relying instead on TCR beta sequences and their occurrence across donors. An earlier analysis of about 600 of the donors used high-throughput TCR beta sequencing to judge whether each TCR beta V gene segment behaved as functional or pseudogenic. The number of typed donors differed by locus: about 629-630 for A, B, C, DRB1 and DQB1; 522 for DQA1; approximately 600 for DPA1; and approximately 450 for DPB1. Of the roughly 400 genotyped donors, approximately 83% fell in the genetic ancestry cluster associated with self-reported Caucasian donors.

Receptor amplification or capture employed the immunoSEQ multiplex PCR assay. The multiplex PCR relied on a mix of 60 forward primers for TCR Vbeta segments and 13 reverse primers for TCR Jbeta segments. The CDR3 region of rearranged TCR beta genes was amplified from genomic DNA by a multiplex PCR assay. The Illumina HiSeq System was used to sequence the amplified TCR beta libraries as 87-base-pair reads. Per the authors' processing: A later analysis tallied 75 million to 85 million unique TCR beta chains across the 600 to 700 repertoires, and some 10 million of those chains were shared by two or more donors. Raw reads were error-corrected and collapsed into unique sequences by a nearest-neighbor algorithm in which closely related sequences were merged to remove PCR and sequencing errors. CDR3 sequences were aligned to IMGT reference sequences to assign V, D and J gene segments. For a sequence to be retained, a match of at least six nucleotides was required to both a V gene segment and a J gene segment. Rearrangements were classified as productive when the CDR3 lacked stop codons and remained in frame with V and J, and all other rearrangements were classified as non-productive. Following IMGT convention, CDR3 was defined as the stretch from the second conserved V-encoded cysteine up to the conserved J-encoded phenylalanine. The earlier analysis of a few hundred of the donors excluded any sequence lacking an unambiguous match to a single V gene segment. An earlier analysis of about 590 of the donors classified V segments as functional when productive rearrangements were above 56.7% and as segregating when the standard deviation between donors was above 5%. A statistical classification framework was built to diagnose cytomegalovirus status from the catalog of TCR beta chain sequences. In a later analysis, TCR nucleotide sequences were compared against IMGT/GENE-DB human TR gene sequences so that V and J genes could be assigned. In a later analysis, CDR3 sequences and most-parsimonious VDJ recombination scenarios were assigned using the TCRdist pipeline. In a later analysis, every TCR beta chain was defined by the combination of its CDR3 amino acid sequence and its V-gene family, and reads without a unique V-gene family were dropped. In a later analysis, 450 to 600 highly shared, low-generation-probability nucleotide sequences were removed to address suspected cross-contamination and a sequencing artifact. In a later analysis, a clonal expansion index was calculated for each public chain from normalized within-repertoire ranks of inferred template counts. A later analysis computed generation probabilities with a VDJ recombination model fitted to out-of-frame rearrangements, and checked the results against IGoR. A later analysis scored TCR-TCR, TCR-HLA and TCR-CMV co-occurrence with hypergeometric tests, applying a repertoire-size bias correction to TCR pairs. False discovery rates were estimated in a later analysis by permuting HLA or CMV assignments 20 times. In a later analysis, co-occurring TCRs were grouped using DBSCAN, with TCRdist sequence similarity added in when clustering inside HLA-allele-positive subsets. Repertoires with fewer than 30,000 or more than 120,000 public chains, plus five repertoires with anomalous nucleotide sharing, were excluded from co-occurrence clustering. The table was pulled from immuneACCESS by TCRdb, which kept in-frame rearrangements only. Such tables lose some clones; where checked, under half of the loss comes from unresolved V genes, and the rest has no known cause. From that table come the V and J calls and clone size; the DNA was used to work out D and trimming. Here the sample has fewer than 200,000 clones; approximately 80% occur a single time. The ten largest clones add up to approximately 2.9% of the sample.

From a lookup of the germline V gene (reference sequence), CDR1 and CDR2 are MNHEY and SMNVEV. Including cysteine and phenylalanine, the CDR3 has 13 amino acids. The read is trimmed to its CDR3 DNA, 39 bases read in frame from base 1. V is cut by 1 base and J by 6 bases, and the space between the germline ends is 10 bases. Here is what the overall study found, with its caveats: In a later analysis, TCR association rates were found to vary across HLA loci, with the most associated TCRs seen for DRB1 alleles and the fewest for HLA-C alleles. A further reported finding was that TCR beta sequences accurately predicted the HLA-A and HLA-B alleles for most subjects in the first cohort. The authors suggested that the approach could potentially be generalized to other disease states and immunological phenotypes. The earlier analysis of fewer than 750 of the donors excluded some 16 rarely observed V segments, including chromosome 9 orphons, because counts were too low. According to a later genetic analysis, donors in an Asian-associated ancestry cluster had fewer N-insertions in productive TCRs than the approximately 650-donor mean. A later genetic analysis associated a missense DCLRE1C variant with V-gene and J-gene trimming of TCR beta chains, and an independent cohort replicated the association. Assigning TCR associations to individual alleles was difficult when HLA alleles, especially DR and DQ, strongly co-occurred. In vitro tests confirmed that three of the cytomegalovirus-associated TCR beta chains recognize cytomegalovirus antigens. In the study, approximately 160 TCR beta chains were listed as associated with cytomegalovirus. According to a later analysis, most CMV-associated TCR beta chains appeared to be HLA-restricted, and the HLA associations seemed to be driven largely by CMV exposure. In this cohort, only TCR beta chains were sequenced, and detectable features were limited by the absence of alpha or paired-chain data. The only immune exposure information available for the cohort was CMV serostatus. Some IMGT-functional V segments, including TRBV6-2 and TRBV6-3, could not be told apart with the 87-base-pair reads, so those segments were excluded. In both the original and validation cohorts, the classifier was reported to diagnose cytomegalovirus status with high specificity and sensitivity. Sequencing depth was assumed to be roughly uniform across donors in the presence/absence analyses, though that assumption may not hold. HLA typing was unavailable for some donors at each locus, so association tests used only the typed subset. An earlier analysis of 450 to 750 of the donors showed that most TCR beta V segments appeared in productive rearrangements either about 87% or about 30% of the time, which broadly matched IMGT annotations. A later analysis associated 16,951 TCR beta sequences with specific HLA alleles at a false discovery rate of 0.05. Across donors, most TCR sequences were observed very rarely, whereas some public TCRs were present in many individuals. The sequencing pipeline was judged likely to have produced a cluster of highly shared sequence variants as a technical artifact. A later analysis reported that several top co-occurrence clusters appeared linked to parvovirus B19, influenza, CMV and Epstein-Barr virus. Compared with equally common non-associated chains, HLA-associated TCR beta chains in a later analysis were more clonally expanded and had lower generation probabilities. Correlated functional status among segregating V segments might be attributable to linkage disequilibrium, but an unknown experimental factor could not be ruled out.

Sequencing used PBMCs. The TCR originated in a female donor in good health and CMV-seronegative. The chain is made from TRBV27 and TRBJ2-7; confidence is insufficient to name the D gene. This receptor has the CDR3 CASSLFGTTEQYF. At the DNA level, the sequence is TGTGCCAGCAGTTTATTTGGTACAACCGAGCAGTACTTC.